This TCR beta chain was documented in a study of OX40 agonist ivuxolimab in advanced cancers. General study findings and limits: The authors did not determine the antigen specificity of the expanded peripheral T cells. Some patients without response likewise showed low normalized clonal expansion.

Samples were taken at baseline and on day 1 of cycles 4 and 7. TCRdb's copy holds only in-frame clones and misses some; the assay was immunoSEQ multiplex PCR. Seen here are about 68,000 clones, about 84% observed once, and the top ten hold roughly 11%. Concerning this clone itself: Its antigen is still unknown.

The CDR3 consists of 12 residues. Germline V lookup: CDR1 SQVTM, CDR2 ANQGSEA. The sample in question was CD4+ or CD8+ T cells sorted from blood, obtained in a trial of the OX40 agonist ivuxolimab. The rearrangement links TRBV29-1 to TRBJ2-3; D may be TRBD1 or TRBD2 (5 bases each). The source is an adult with an advanced solid tumor such as melanoma, head and neck, liver or kidney cancer. This chain's CDR3 is CSGRGDTDTQYF. CDR3 nucleotide sequence: TGCAGTGGAAGAGGGGACACAGATACGCAGTATTTT.